Below are 4 T cell receptor beta chains sequenced from a single sample in a study of OX40 agonist ivuxolimab in advanced cancers. Library preparation was by the immunoSEQ multiplex PCR assay. This immuneACCESS table, as held by TCRdb, lists in-frame sequences with V and J called but not all clones. Of the missing ones, under half trace to an unresolved V gene in checked studies; the others have no known cause. The sample has tens of thousands of clones on record, 80% to 90% of them singletons. Under 7% of the sample is taken by the ten largest. This specimen was CD4+ or CD8+ T cells sorted from blood, taken in a trial of the OX40 agonist ivuxolimab. The receptor source for this set is an adult with an advanced solid tumor such as melanoma, head and neck, liver or kidney cancer.

The sample holds a few counts of this clone. V usage is TRBV5-4 and J usage is TRBJ2-7; D unclear. This CDR3 contains 12 residues. Trimming cost V 0 bases and J 5 bases, with 6 bases left between them. Germline V gene data show CDR1 as SGHNT and CDR2 as YYREEE (reference sequence). Here the CDR3 DNA reads TGTGCCAGCAGCTTGGGCCGGGACGAGCAGTACTTC. Protein sequence: CASSLGRDEQYF.

This rearrangement joins TRBV4-2 to TRBJ2-7; 8 bases align to TRBD2. Germline V CDR1 and CDR2: LGHNA, YNFKEQ. The CDR3 consists of 16 residues. V shed 1 base and J 5 bases; nucleotides not matched to a gene: 10. CDR3 coding DNA: TGTGCCAGCAGCCAAGGGGCCGGGACTAGTAGAGACGAGCAGTACTTC. It translates to CASSQGAGTSRDEQYF.

The chain joins TRBV13 to TRBJ2-7; TRBD1 matches at 8 bases. Germline trimming cut 5 bases from V and 2 bases from J; bases unmatched to any gene: 5. Germline values: CDR1 PRHDT, CDR2 FYEKMQ (reference sequence). This CDR3 contains 14 residues. The CDR3 DNA is TGTGCCAGCAGCGCACACAGGGGGACCTACGAGCAGTACTTC. It codes for CASSAHRGTYEQYF.

J is TRBJ2-7 and V is TRBV4-2, with TRBD2 matching 10 bases. The CDR3 has 16 amino acids. Unmatched junction bases numbered 5, after V lost 3 bases and J lost 0 bases. CDR1 and CDR2 from the germline V gene are LGHNA and YNFKEQ. The DNA of the CDR3 is TGTGCCAGCAGCCAGGCTAGCGGGAGTTTCTCCTACGAGCAGTACTTC. It yields the protein CASSQASGSFSYEQYF.